The rows below give T cell receptor beta chains drawn from one sample of a study of T cell responses to AZD1222 COVID-19 vaccine. Using immunoSEQ multiplex PCR, the repertoire was profiled, and TCRdb retains in-frame clones only, with some absent. The sample yields some 170,000 clones, 75% to 90% seen once. Material: peripheral blood, obtained 28 days after the second dose of the MenACWY control vaccine. All receptors come from an adult who received the MenACWY meningococcal vaccine as a control. The CDR3 runs from the conserved cysteine through the conserved F or W. A D gene is named only where the DNA matches it firmly. Clone size, where shown, is once, few, many, or a class for clones that have expanded.

. TRBJ2-7 . TRBV27 TGTGCCAGCCAAACCGGGGGCGAGCAGTACTTC CASQTGGEQYF
. TRBJ2-7 . TRBV27 TGTGCCAGCAGTCCAGCCGGCGGTGGGGCGGATGAGCAGTACTTC CASSPAGGGADEQYF
. TRBJ1-1 . TRBV20-1 TGCAGTGCGGCGGACACTGAAGCTTTCTTT CSAADTEAFF
. TRBJ1-1 . TRBV28 TGTGCCAGCAGTTTTCCACTAGGGACGGGGAACACTGAAGCTTTCTTT CASSFPLGTGNTEAFF
TRBD2 TRBJ2-1 . TRBV3-1/TRBV3-2 TGTGCCAGCAGCCAATTGCTAGCGGGAGTTAACGTGGAGCAGTTCTTC CASSQLLAGVNVEQFF
. TRBJ1-2 . TRBV5-1 TGCGCCAGCAGCTTGGGTTTCGGTGGGAGTGATGGCTACACCTTC CASSLGFGGSDGYTF
. TRBJ2-3 . TRBV18 TGTGCCAGCTCAACCCGTACAGATACGCAGTATTTT CASSTRTDTQYF
. TRBJ2-1 . TRBV5-1 TGCGCCAGCAGCTTGGGGGCAACGGTAGGGTCCTACAATGAGCAGTTCTTC CASSLGATVGSYNEQFF
. TRBJ1-6 . TRBV28 TGTGCCAGCCTGCGCGAGGTCAATTCACCCCTCCACTTT CASLREVNSPLHF
. TRBJ2-4 . TRBV4-3 TGCGCCAGCAGCCAAGATCCCTCTTTGGGACAAACCCCCTCTGGGGAGAACATTCAGTACTTC CASSQDPSLGQTPSGENIQYF
. TRBJ1-2 few TRBV3-1/TRBV3-2 TGTGCCAGCAGCCAAGAGAACATCTTCCCCTATGGCTACACCTTC CASSQENIFPYGYTF
TRBD1 TRBJ1-3 . TRBV11-2 TGTGCCAGCAGCGACAAATCCGGGACAGCCGGAAACACCATATATTTT CASSDKSGTAGNTIYF
. TRBJ1-2 . TRBV7-9 TGTGCCAGCAGCTTAGCCGGCGGCTACACCTTC CASSLAGGYTF
. TRBJ1-1 few TRBV27 TGTGCCAGCAGTTTACGACAGGAGAGGATCACTGAAGCTTTCTTT CASSLRQERITEAFF
TRBD1 TRBJ1-5 . TRBV10-2 TGCGCCAGCAGTGAGTTGTCAGGGGGACAGCCCCAGCATTTT CASSELSGGQPQHF
. TRBJ2-3 . TRBV25-1 TGTGCCAGCAGCCCGGTTCTAGACACAGATACGCAGTATTTT CASSPVLDTDTQYF
TRBD1 TRBJ1-2 . TRBV28 TGTGCCAGCAGTTTGGGGGACAGTTTCCTCTATGGCTACACCTTC CASSLGDSFLYGYTF
TRBD1 TRBJ1-5 once TRBV19 TGTGCCAGCGCAGGGGGGTGGATTAGTAGCAATCAGCCCCAGCATTTT CASAGGWISSNQPQHF
TRBD2 TRBJ2-1 . TRBV11-2 TGTGCCAGCAGCTTCTCTAGCGGGGGCTGGAGCTCCTACAATGAGCAGTTCTTC CASSFSSGGWSSYNEQFF
. TRBJ2-1 . TRBV6-5 TGTGCCAGCAGGTCGGAGATCTACAATGAGCAGTTCTTC CASRSEIYNEQFF
TRBD1 TRBJ1-2 once TRBV12-3/TRBV12-4 TGTGCCAGCAGTCGGGGACAGGGGGGAGGCTACACCTTC CASSRGQGGGYTF
. TRBJ1-4 . TRBV28 TGTGCCAGCAGTTTAGCGGAAACCAAACTGTTTTTT CASSLAETKLFF
. TRBJ2-3 . TRBV18 TGTGCCAGCTCACCGGAACATACGCAGTATTTT CASSPEHTQYF
. TRBJ2-3 . TRBV27 TGTGCCAGCAGTTTTACAGGGAGCACAGATACGCAGTATTTT CASSFTGSTDTQYF
TRBD2 TRBJ2-7 . TRBV7-8 TGTGCCAGCAGCTCCGACGGACTAGCGGCTTACGAGCAGTACTTC CASSSDGLAAYEQYF
. TRBJ1-1 . TRBV4-2 TGTGCCAGCAGCCAAGCCCTTCGGCAGATGAACACTGAAGCTTTCTTT CASSQALRQMNTEAFF
. TRBJ2-2 . TRBV4-3 TGCGCCAGCAGCCAAGGCACCCTGAACACCGGGGAGCTGTTTTTT CASSQGTLNTGELFF
. TRBJ2-3 once TRBV7-8 TGTGCCAGCAGCCGGGGGATAGATACGCAGTATTTT CASSRGIDTQYF
. TRBJ2-6 . TRBV28 TGTGCCAGCAGTTTAGTAACGGGCAACTCTGGGGCCAACGTCCTGACTTTC CASSLVTGNSGANVLTF
. TRBJ1-2 . TRBV6-5 TGTGCCAGCAGTTCTGTCAGAAACTATGGCTACACCTTC CASSSVRNYGYTF
TRBD1 TRBJ2-1 . TRBV29-1 TGCAGCTCAAAGGACAGGGGGACCTACAATGAGCAGTTCTTC CSSKDRGTYNEQFF
TRBD2 TRBJ2-1 . TRBV3-1/TRBV3-2 TGTGCCAGCAGCCATTCCTCAACGGGAGGGCAGAGTGAGCAGTTCTTC CASSHSSTGGQSEQFF
. TRBJ2-1 . TRBV4-1 TGCGCCAGCAGCCAAGAACCAAGCTCCTACAATGAGCAGTTCTTC CASSQEPSSYNEQFF
. TRBJ1-2 . TRBV6-4 TGTGCCAGCAGTGAAGTATACGGGGCGGGCTACACCTTC CASSEVYGAGYTF
TRBD1 TRBJ1-4 . TRBV28 TGTGCCAGCAGTTTTGGGACAGGTACCGGGGAAAGGGAAAAACTGTTTTTT CASSFGTGTGEREKLFF
TRBD1 TRBJ2-7 . TRBV3-1/TRBV3-2 TGTGCCAGCAGCCCGAGACAGGGTGAGGACGAGCAGTACTTC CASSPRQGEDEQYF
TRBD1 TRBJ1-1 . TRBV5-1 TGCGCCAGCAGCTCATTAGGGGGCGGAGTGGAAGCTTTCTTT CASSSLGGGVEAFF
TRBD2 TRBJ2-7 . TRBV27 TGTGCCAGCAGTTTAAGGGCGGGAGGGCCTTACGAGCAGTACTTC CASSLRAGGPYEQYF
. TRBJ1-6 . TRBV27 TGTGCCAGCCGGCCGACAGCTTATAATTCACCCCTCCACTTT CASRPTAYNSPLHF
. TRBJ2-6 . TRBV5-1 TGCGCCAGCAGCTTGGGGGAGAGCTCTGGGGCCAACGTCCTGACTTTC CASSLGESSGANVLTF
. TRBJ1-1 . TRBV5-5 TGTGCCAGCAGCCTTATGAACACTGAAGCTTTCTTT CASSLMNTEAFF
. TRBJ2-2 few TRBV4-3 TGCGCCAGCAGCCACGTGACTGCCCTACCGGCGCTGTTTTTT CASSHVTALPALFF
. TRBJ1-4 once TRBV19 TGTGCCAGTAGTAAATTTTTTGAAAAACTGTTTTTT CASSKFFEKLFF
. TRBJ1-2 once TRBV19 TGTGCCAGTAGTATCGACAGCAGTAACTATGGCTACACCTTC CASSIDSSNYGYTF
. TRBJ1-1 . TRBV7-9 TGTGCCAGCAGCTTAGTGGGAGGAGGGAACACTGAAGCTTTCTTT CASSLVGGGNTEAFF
. TRBJ2-3 once TRBV7-9 TGTGCCAGCAGACCGTCGCAGGGGATTTTTAGCACAGATACGCAGTATTTT CASRPSQGIFSTDTQYF